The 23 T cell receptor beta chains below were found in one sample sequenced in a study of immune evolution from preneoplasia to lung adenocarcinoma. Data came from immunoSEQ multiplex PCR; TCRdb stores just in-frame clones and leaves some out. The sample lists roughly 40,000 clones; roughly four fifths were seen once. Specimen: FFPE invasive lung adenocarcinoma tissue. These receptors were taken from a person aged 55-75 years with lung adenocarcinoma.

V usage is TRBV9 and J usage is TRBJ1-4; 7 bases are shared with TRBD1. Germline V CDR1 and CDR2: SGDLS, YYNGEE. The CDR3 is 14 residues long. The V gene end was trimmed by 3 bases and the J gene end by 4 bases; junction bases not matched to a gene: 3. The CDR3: CASSEGANNEKLFF. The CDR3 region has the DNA TGTGCCAGCAGCGAGGGGGCAAATAATGAAAAACTGTTTTTT.

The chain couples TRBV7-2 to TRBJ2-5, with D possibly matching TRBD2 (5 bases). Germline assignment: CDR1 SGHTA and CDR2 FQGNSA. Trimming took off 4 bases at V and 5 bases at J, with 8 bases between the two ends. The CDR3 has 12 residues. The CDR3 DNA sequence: TGTGCCAGCAGCTCCGGGATGGAGACCCAGTACTTC. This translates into CASSSGMETQYF.

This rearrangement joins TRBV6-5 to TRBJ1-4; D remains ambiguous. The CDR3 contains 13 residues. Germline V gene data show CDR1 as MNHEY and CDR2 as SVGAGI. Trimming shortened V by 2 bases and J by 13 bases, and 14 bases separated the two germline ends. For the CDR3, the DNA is TGTGCCAGCAGTTACGCCGGGCGCGAAGGACTGTTTTTT. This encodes CASSYAGREGLFF.

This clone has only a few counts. The CDR3 loop is CASSPPTDQETQYF. The CDR3, as DNA: TGTGCCAGCTCACCACCCACGGACCAAGAGACCCAGTACTTC. V usage is TRBV18 and J usage is TRBJ2-5; D uncertain. Germline lookup yields CDR1 KGHSH and CDR2 LQKENI. The ends were cut back, 0 bases at V and 0 bases at J, with 5 bases in the middle. The CDR3 totals 14 residues.

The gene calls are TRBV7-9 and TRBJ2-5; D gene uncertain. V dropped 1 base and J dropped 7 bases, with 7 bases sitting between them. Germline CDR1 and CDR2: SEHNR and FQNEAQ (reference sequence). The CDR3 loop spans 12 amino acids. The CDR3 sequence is CASSLGYGTQYF. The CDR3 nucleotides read TGTGCCAGCAGCTTAGGGTACGGGACCCAGTACTTC.

CDR3 amino acids: CAWSVKSGLGQAFF. In DNA, the CDR3 is TGTGCCTGGAGTGTAAAGTCCGGTTTGGGGCAAGCTTTCTTT. V gene TRBV30 combines with J gene TRBJ1-1, with D tentatively TRBD1 (5 bases). This CDR3 spans 14 amino acids. Germline assignment: CDR1 GTSNPN and CDR2 SVGIG (reference sequence). The V and J ends lost 0 bases and 9 bases respectively, with 17 bases between them.

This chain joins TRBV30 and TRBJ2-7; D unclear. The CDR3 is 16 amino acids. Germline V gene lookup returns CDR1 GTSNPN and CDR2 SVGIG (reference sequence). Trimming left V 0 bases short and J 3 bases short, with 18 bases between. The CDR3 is CAWSVQYGREIYEQYF. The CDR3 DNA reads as TGTGCCTGGAGTGTACAGTATGGGCGCGAAATCTACGAGCAGTACTTC.

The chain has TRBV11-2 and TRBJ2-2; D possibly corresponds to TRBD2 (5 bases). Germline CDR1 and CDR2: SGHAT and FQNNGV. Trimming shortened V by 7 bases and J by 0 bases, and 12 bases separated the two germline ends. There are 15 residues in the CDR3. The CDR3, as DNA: TGTGCCAGCACCCTCAGACTAACGAACACCGGGGAGCTGTTTTTT. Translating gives CASTLRLTNTGELFF. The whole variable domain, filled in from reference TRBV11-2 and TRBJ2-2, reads EAGVAQSPRYKIIEKRQSVAFWCNPISGHATLYWYQQILGQGPKLLIQFQNNGVVDDSQLPKDRFSAERLKGVDSTLKIQPAKLEDSAVYLCASTLRLTNTGELFFGEGSRLTVL.

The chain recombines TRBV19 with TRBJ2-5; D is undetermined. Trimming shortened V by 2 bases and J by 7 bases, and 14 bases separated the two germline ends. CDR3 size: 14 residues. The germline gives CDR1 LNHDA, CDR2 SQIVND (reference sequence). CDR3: CASSIRAPEGTQYF. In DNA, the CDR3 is TGTGCCAGTAGTATAAGAGCCCCAGAAGGGACCCAGTACTTC. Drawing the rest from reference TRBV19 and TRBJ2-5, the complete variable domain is DGGITQSPKYLFRKEGQNVTLSCEQNLNHDAMYWYRQDPGQGLRLIYYSQIVNDFQKGDIAEGYSVSREKKESFPLTVTSAQKNPTAFYLCASSIRAPEGTQYFGPGTRLLVL.

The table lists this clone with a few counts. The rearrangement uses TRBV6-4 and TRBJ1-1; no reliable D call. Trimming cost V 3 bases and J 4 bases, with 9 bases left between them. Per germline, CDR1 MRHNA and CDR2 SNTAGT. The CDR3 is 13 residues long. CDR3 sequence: CASSEAGITEAFF. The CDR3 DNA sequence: TGTGCCAGCAGTGAAGCCGGCATCACTGAAGCTTTCTTT.

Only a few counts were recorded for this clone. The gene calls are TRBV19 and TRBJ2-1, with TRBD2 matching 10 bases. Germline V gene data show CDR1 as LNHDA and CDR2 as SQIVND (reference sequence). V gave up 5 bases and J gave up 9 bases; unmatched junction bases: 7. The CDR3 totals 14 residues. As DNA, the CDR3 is TGTGCCAGTAGTGGGGCTAGCGGGAGTGGTGAGCAGTTCTTC. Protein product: CASSGASGSGEQFF.

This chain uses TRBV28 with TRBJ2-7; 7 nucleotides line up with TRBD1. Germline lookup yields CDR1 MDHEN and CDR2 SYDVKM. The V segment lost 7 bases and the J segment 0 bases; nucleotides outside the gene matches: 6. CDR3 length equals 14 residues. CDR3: CASTPGQSSYEQYF. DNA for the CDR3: TGTGCCAGCACCCCGGGACAGAGCTCCTACGAGCAGTACTTC.

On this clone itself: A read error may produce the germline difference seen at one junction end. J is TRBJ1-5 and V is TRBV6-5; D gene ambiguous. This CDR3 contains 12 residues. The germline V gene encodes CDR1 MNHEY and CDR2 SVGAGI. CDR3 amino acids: CVSSRPNQPQHF. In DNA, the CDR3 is TGTGTCAGCAGCCGCCCCAATCAGCCCCAGCATTTT.

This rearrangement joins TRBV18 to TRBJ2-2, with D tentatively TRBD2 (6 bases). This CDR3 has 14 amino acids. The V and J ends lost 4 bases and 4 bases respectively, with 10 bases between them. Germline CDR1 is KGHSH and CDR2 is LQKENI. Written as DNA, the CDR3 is TGTGCCAGCTCACTCGGGGAGGCCACCGGGGAGCTGTTTTTT. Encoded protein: CASSLGEATGELFF.

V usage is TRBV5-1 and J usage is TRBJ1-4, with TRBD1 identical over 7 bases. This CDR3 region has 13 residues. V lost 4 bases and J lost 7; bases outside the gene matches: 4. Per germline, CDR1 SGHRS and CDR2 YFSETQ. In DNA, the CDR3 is TGCGCCAGCAGCGGGGCAGGGGGTGAAAAACTGTTTTTT. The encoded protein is CASSGAGGEKLFF.

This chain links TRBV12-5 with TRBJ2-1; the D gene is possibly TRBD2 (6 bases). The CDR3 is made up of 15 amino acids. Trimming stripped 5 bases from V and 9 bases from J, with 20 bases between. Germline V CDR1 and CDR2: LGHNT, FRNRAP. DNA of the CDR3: TGTGCTAGTGGTCCCGGTCCGGGAGTTGAAAGTGAGCAGTTCTTC. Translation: CASGPGPGVESEQFF.

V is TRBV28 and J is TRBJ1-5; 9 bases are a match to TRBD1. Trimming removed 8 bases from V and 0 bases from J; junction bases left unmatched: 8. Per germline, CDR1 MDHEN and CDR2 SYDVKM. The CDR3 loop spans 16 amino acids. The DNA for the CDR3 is TGTGCCAGCGGCCGGGACAGGGATTATAGCAATCAGCCCCAGCATTTT. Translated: CASGRDRDYSNQPQHF.

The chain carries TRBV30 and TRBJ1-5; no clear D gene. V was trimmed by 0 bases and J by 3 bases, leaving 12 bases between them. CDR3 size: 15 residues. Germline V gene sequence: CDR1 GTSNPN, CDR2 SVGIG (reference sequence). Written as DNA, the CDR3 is TGTGCCTGGAGTGTACCCGGGATAACCAATCAGCCCCAGCATTTT. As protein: CAWSVPGITNQPQHF.

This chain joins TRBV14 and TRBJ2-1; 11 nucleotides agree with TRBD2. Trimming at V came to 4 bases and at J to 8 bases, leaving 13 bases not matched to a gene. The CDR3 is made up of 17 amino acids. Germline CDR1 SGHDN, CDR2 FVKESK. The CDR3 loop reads CASSPLRVAGGYYEQFF. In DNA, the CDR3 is TGTGCCAGCAGCCCCCTAAGAGTAGCGGGAGGGTATTATGAGCAGTTCTTC.

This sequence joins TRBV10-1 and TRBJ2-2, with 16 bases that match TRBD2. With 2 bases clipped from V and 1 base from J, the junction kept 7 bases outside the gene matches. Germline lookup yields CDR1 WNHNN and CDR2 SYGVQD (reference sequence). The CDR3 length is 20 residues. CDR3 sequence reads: CASSEKGLAGGPRNTGELFF. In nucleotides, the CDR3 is TGCGCCAGCAGTGAGAAGGGACTAGCGGGAGGGCCTCGGAACACCGGGGAGCTGTTTTTT.

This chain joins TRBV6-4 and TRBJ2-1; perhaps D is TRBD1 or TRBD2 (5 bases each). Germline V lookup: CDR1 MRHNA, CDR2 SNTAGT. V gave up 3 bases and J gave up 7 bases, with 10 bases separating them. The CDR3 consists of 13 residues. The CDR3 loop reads CASSEGERNEQFF. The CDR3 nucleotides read TGTGCCAGCAGTGAGGGGGAGCGAAATGAGCAGTTCTTC.

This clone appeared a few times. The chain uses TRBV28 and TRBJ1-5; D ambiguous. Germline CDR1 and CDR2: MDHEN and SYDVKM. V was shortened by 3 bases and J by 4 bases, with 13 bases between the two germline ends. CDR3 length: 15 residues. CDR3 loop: CASSLGAATNQPQHF. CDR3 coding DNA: TGTGCCAGCAGTTTGGGTGCGGCAACAAATCAGCCCCAGCATTTT.

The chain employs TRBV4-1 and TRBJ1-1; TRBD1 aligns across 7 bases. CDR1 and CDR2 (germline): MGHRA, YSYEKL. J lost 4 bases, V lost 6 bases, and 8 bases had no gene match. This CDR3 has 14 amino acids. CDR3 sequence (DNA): TGCGCCAGCAGTTCCTTCAGGGGGACCACTGAAGCTTTCTTT. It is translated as CASSSFRGTTEAFF.